A selection of T cell receptor beta chains follows, all from one sample in a study of T cells and copy number aberrations in small-cell lung cancer. Profiled with immunoSEQ multiplex PCR; TCRdb holds only in-frame clones, not every one. The sample lists 3,000 or so clones, about nine tenths occurring once. Sequencing was performed on normal tissue next to the tumor. The receptors derive from a man aged 45-65 years with small cell lung cancer. CDR3s include the opening cysteine and the closing phenylalanine or tryptophan. A D gene is named only where the DNA matches it firmly. Part of the rows lack a size; the others show once, few, many or a class for expanded clones.

d_gene,v_gene,j_gene,abundance,CDR3nt,CDR3aa
-,TRBV29-1,TRBJ1-1,-,TGCAGCGTTGAAAGGCCTCCTGCGGGCACTGAAGCTTTCTTT,CSVERPPAGTEAFF
-,TRBV4-2,TRBJ2-6,-,TGTGCCAGCAGCCAAGAGGAGGACTCTGGGGCCAACGTCCTGACTTTC,CASSQEEDSGANVLTF
-,TRBV4-3,TRBJ1-1,-,TGCGCCAGCAGCCAAGATAACGGGGGCAGCACTGAAGCTTTCTTT,CASSQDNGGSTEAFF
-,TRBV7-9,TRBJ1-2,-,TGTGCCAGCAGTTCATCGGGAGATAACTATGGCTACACCTTC,CASSSSGDNYGYTF
-,TRBV20-1,TRBJ2-5,few,TGCAGTGCCAATCGCCGGGAGACCCAGTACTTC,CSANRRETQYF
-,TRBV25-1,TRBJ2-1,-,TGTGCCAGCAGTGGTGTGGGAGCGGGTTTTAATGAGCAGTTCTTC,CASSGVGAGFNEQFF
-,TRBV25-1,TRBJ2-7,-,TGTGCCAGCAGCCTTCAGCCCGGGGAGCAGTACTTC,CASSLQPGEQYF
TRBD2,TRBV11-3,TRBJ2-7,once,TGTGCCAGCAGCCCTTCGTTTGTCAGCGGGGCCTACGAGCAGTACTTC,CASSPSFVSGAYEQYF
-,TRBV10-2,TRBJ1-5,-,TGCGCCAGCAGTGGAAGGCAGGGAGAGAATAGCAATCAGCCCCAGCATTTT,CASSGRQGENSNQPQHF
-,TRBV19,TRBJ1-1,-,TGTGCCAGTAGTATGAGGGCCCTATTGAAAAACACTGAAGCTTTCTTT,CASSMRALLKNTEAFF
-,TRBV7-8,TRBJ1-1,-,TGTGCCAGCAGCTTAGCGGCGGGGTGGCGGACTGAAGCTTTCTTT,CASSLAAGWRTEAFF
-,TRBV30,TRBJ1-1,-,TGTGCCTGGAGATGGCTCCCGAACACTGAAGCTTTCTTT,CAWRWLPNTEAFF
TRBD1,TRBV30,TRBJ1-1,-,TGTGCCTGGACCGGGACAGGGGCGGTTCACACTGAAGCTTTCTTT,CAWTGTGAVHTEAFF
TRBD1,TRBV7-9,TRBJ1-4,-,TGTGCCAGCAGCTTTGGGGGACAGGGGATCTTTAATGAAAAACTGTTTTTT,CASSFGGQGIFNEKLFF
-,TRBV4-2,TRBJ2-1,-,TGTGCCAGCAGCCGGCAGGGGACGAATGAGCAGTTCTTC,CASSRQGTNEQFF
-,TRBV11-1,TRBJ2-5,few,TGTGCCAGCAAGCCCCGGACGGAAAAAGGGGAGACCCAGTACTTC,CASKPRTEKGETQYF
-,TRBV5-6,TRBJ1-3,-,TGTGCCAGCAGCTCTACAGGGGGAAACACCATATATTTT,CASSSTGGNTIYF
TRBD1,TRBV6-1,TRBJ1-5,-,TGTGCCAGCAGTACAGGGGAGGTCCAGCCCCAGCATTTT,CASSTGEVQPQHF
-,TRBV7-9,TRBJ1-4,-,TGTGCCAGCAACCGCGCCGGGGGAACTAGTGAAAAACTGTTTTTT,CASNRAGGTSEKLFF
-,TRBV2,TRBJ1-1,-,TGTGCCAGCGGACGTGAGGGATACGAAGCTTTCTTT,CASGREGYEAFF
-,TRBV4-3,TRBJ1-1,-,TGCGCCAGCAGCCAAGCGACCGGGACATGGACTTTCTTT,CASSQATGTWTFF
-,TRBV7-2,TRBJ2-7,once,TGTGCCAGCAGCCCGGCGGGACTCTTCTACGAGCAGTACTTC,CASSPAGLFYEQYF
-,TRBV19,TRBJ1-1,once,TGTGCCAGTGGGCGTGGGATGAACACTGAAGCTTTCTTT,CASGRGMNTEAFF
TRBD1,TRBV14,TRBJ1-1,-,TGTGCCAGCAGCCGCCTAGGACAGGGGAACACTGAAGCTTTCTTT,CASSRLGQGNTEAFF
TRBD1,TRBV13,TRBJ2-2,-,TGTGCCAGCAGCGTGCCGGGACAGATGAACACCGGGGAGCTGTTTTTT,CASSVPGQMNTGELFF
-,TRBV6-6,TRBJ2-5,once,TGTGCCAGCCGAGGACAGTCGGGGACCCAGTACTTC,CASRGQSGTQYF
TRBD2,TRBV6-5,TRBJ2-7,-,TGTGCCAGCAGTTACTCGGTAGCGGGGTCCTACGAGCAGTACTTC,CASSYSVAGSYEQYF
TRBD1,TRBV7-2,TRBJ1-2,-,TGTGCCAGCGTCGGACAGGGGGCGATCCCCCCCTATGGCTACACCTTC,CASVGQGAIPPYGYTF
-,TRBV19,TRBJ1-5,-,TGTGCCAGTAAGGACAAAAGCGAAGCCGGGCCCCAGCATTTT,CASKDKSEAGPQHF
-,TRBV6-5,TRBJ2-3,few,TGTGCCAGCAGTGGCCACTTTGAGGGCGGAGATACGCAGTATTTT,CASSGHFEGGDTQYF
-,TRBV20-1,TRBJ2-1,-,TGCAGTGCTAGTGATAGCCGTGAGCAGTTCTTC,CSASDSREQFF
-,TRBV6-6,TRBJ2-2,-,TGTGCCAGCAGTGTCCTTCCCGAACCGAGGGAGCTGTTTTTT,CASSVLPEPRELFF
-,TRBV11-1,TRBJ2-3,-,TGTGCCAGCAGCTTCACAGATACGCAGTATTTT,CASSFTDTQYF
TRBD2,TRBV27,TRBJ2-7,-,TGTGCCAGCAACCCGGGACTAGCGGGAGTCGGGACCTACGAGCAGTACTTC,CASNPGLAGVGTYEQYF
TRBD2,TRBV2,TRBJ2-1,-,TGTGCCAGCAGGGGGACTAGCGGGGCGATTGAGCAGTTCTTC,CASRGTSGAIEQFF
TRBD2,TRBV11-2,TRBJ2-5,-,TGTGCCAGCAGTCCCTGGACTAGCGGTCTTCAAGAGACCCAGTACTTC,CASSPWTSGLQETQYF
-,TRBV5-1,TRBJ2-2,-,TGCGCCAGCAGCTTGGTTGGCAGCGGGTTGAGGGCCGGGGAGCTGTTTTTT,CASSLVGSGLRAGELFF
-,TRBV4-3,TRBJ2-2,-,TGCGCCAGCAGCCAAGATGCGCGGGCCCCGAACACCGGGGAGCTGTTTTTT,CASSQDARAPNTGELFF
-,TRBV10-2,TRBJ1-1,once,TGCGCCAGCAGTGAGTGGGCCGCGAACACTGAAGCTTTCTTT,CASSEWAANTEAFF
TRBD1,TRBV5-1,TRBJ1-1,-,TGCGCCAGCAGCTTGGAGCGCCAGGGGGCCAATGAAGCTTTCTTT,CASSLERQGANEAFF
TRBD1,TRBV14,TRBJ1-2,-,TGTGCCAGCAGACAAACAGGGGACTATGGCTACACCTTC,CASRQTGDYGYTF
TRBD1,TRBV28,TRBJ2-1,-,TGTGCCAGCAGTTTGCTGTGGGACAGGGCGGACAATGAGCAGTTCTTC,CASSLLWDRADNEQFF
-,TRBV10-3,TRBJ1-1,-,TGTGCCATCAGTGAAAAAGGGAGCATGAACACTGAAGCTTTCTTT,CAISEKGSMNTEAFF
-,TRBV5-1,TRBJ2-1,-,TGCGCCAGCAGCTTGGACCCCAACAATGAGCAGTTCTTC,CASSLDPNNEQFF
-,TRBV25-1,TRBJ2-1,once,TGTGCCAGCAGTGAACGCCCACAGGGCTCCTACAATGAGCAGTTCTTC,CASSERPQGSYNEQFF
-,TRBV30,TRBJ1-1,few,TGTGCCCAAAGGGAGGCCTCGTCGGGCGCTGAAGCTTTCTTT,CAQREASSGAEAFF
-,TRBV28,TRBJ2-7,-,TGTACCAGCAGTTTCTTTAAGCTCGACAGCCTTTCCTACGAGCAGTACTTC,CTSSFFKLDSLSYEQYF
-,TRBV4-2,TRBJ2-1,-,TGTGCCAGCAGCCAAGGCGCGGAGCAGTTCTTC,CASSQGAEQFF
TRBD2,TRBV19,TRBJ2-3,-,TGTGCCAGTAACGGGGGGGTGAGCACAGATACGCAGTATTTT,CASNGGVSTDTQYF
-,TRBV25-1,TRBJ1-1,few,TGTGCCAGCACCCCTGGGGGGACTGAAGCTTTCTTT,CASTPGGTEAFF
-,TRBV29-1,TRBJ1-2,-,TGCAGCGTTCGGACAGCAAATAGCTACACCTTC,CSVRTANSYTF
-,TRBV19,TRBJ1-3,once,TGTGCCAGTAGTATCATAAGGCCAGGGGCTCTATCTGGAAACACCATATATTTT,CASSIIRPGALSGNTIYF
-,TRBV11-3,TRBJ2-7,-,TGTGCCAGCAGCTTTAAACCGGGGCCACCAGGAGACTACGAGCAGTACTTC,CASSFKPGPPGDYEQYF